Presented here are 26 T cell receptor beta chains from one specimen sequenced in a study of early T cells in non-severe SARS-CoV-2 infection. TCRdb independently ran MiXCR on the 5' RACE reads; one entry per CDR3 protein. The data hold roughly 35,000 distinct CDR3 sequences, with 5.3% observed a single time. Sequenced sample: whole blood. These receptors were collected from an adult who was a healthcare worker with PCR-confirmed SARS-CoV-2 infection or an uninfected control (not recorded which).

This clonotype was recorded at least ten times. The J gene is TRBJ1-1, the V gene TRBV11-2, with D unresolved. V was cut by 3 bases and J by 0 bases, with 8 bases left in between. Germline V gene sequence: CDR1 SGHAT, CDR2 FQNNGV. This CDR3 region has 14 residues. The CDR3: CASSLAWLNTEAFF. CDR3 nucleotides: TGTGCCAGCAGCTTGGCTTGGTTGAACACTGAAGCTTTCTTT. Full variable domain (rest looked up from reference TRBV11-2 and TRBJ1-1): EAGVAQSPRYKIIEKRQSVAFWCNPISGHATLYWYQQILGQGPKLLIQFQNNGVVDDSQLPKDRFSAERLKGVDSTLKIQPAKLEDSAVYLCASSLAWLNTEAFFGQGTRLTVV.

This clonotype was recorded many times. The gene calls are TRBV30 and TRBJ2-1; D is possibly TRBD1 or TRBD2 (5 bases each). Trimming left V 3 bases short and J 7 bases short, with 10 bases between. The CDR3 covers 12 residues. Germline loops: CDR1 GTSNPN, CDR2 SVGIG (reference sequence). The CDR3 DNA reads TGTGCCTGGAGCAAAGGGGAGAATGAGCAGTTCTTC. It is translated as CAWSKGENEQFF.

This clonotype occurred many times. This rearrangement joins TRBV6-2 or TRBV6-3 to TRBJ2-1, with 11 bases aligning to TRBD2. The CDR3 loop spans 17 amino acids. Per germline, CDR1 MNHEY and CDR2 SVGEGT. The junction had 10 bases not matched to a gene; V was cut back by 3 bases and J by 6 bases. CDR3 nucleotides: TGTGCCAGCAGTTATCCCCATAGCGGGGGGGCCGTCAATGAGCAGTTCTTC. It encodes CASSYPHSGGAVNEQFF.

There are many counts of this clonotype. The CDR3 loop reads CAWRGDRGPGYTF. The CDR3 DNA reads TGTGCCTGGAGGGGGGACAGGGGGCCTGGCTACACCTTC. The chain carries TRBV30 and TRBJ1-2; 12 bases agree with TRBD1. V lost 3 bases to trimming and J lost 7 bases; unmatched junction nucleotides: 3. Germline assignment: CDR1 GTSNPN and CDR2 SVGIG (reference sequence). This CDR3 has 13 amino acids.

This clonotype was recorded at least ten times. The chain has TRBV5-6 and TRBJ2-1; possibly TRBD1 or TRBD2 for D (5 bases each). The V end was cut by 4 bases, the J end by 2 bases, with 13 bases between. Looked up from germline, CDR1 is SGHDT and CDR2 is YYEEEE. CDR3 length equals 15 residues. The CDR3 DNA follows: TGTGCCAGCAGCCTGGGGACCAGGGCCTACAATGAGCAGTTCTTC. Protein: CASSLGTRAYNEQFF.

The V and J genes are TRBV29-1 and TRBJ1-2, with 9 positions matching TRBD1. From germline, CDR1 is SQVTM and CDR2 ANQGSEA. CDR3 size: 13 residues. V lost 4 bases and J lost 4; bases outside the gene matches: 4. The CDR3 region is CSVGTGGGYGYTF. In DNA, the CDR3 is TGCAGCGTTGGTACAGGGGGCGGCTATGGCTACACCTTC. The complete variable domain, with remaining parts taken from reference TRBV29-1 and TRBJ1-2, reads SAVISQKPSRDICQRGTSLTIQCQVDSQVTMMFWYRQQPGQSLTLIATANQGSEATYESGFVIDKFPISRPNLTFSTLTVSNMSPEDSSIYLCSVGTGGGYGYTFGSGTRLTVV.

This clonotype was seen at least ten times. The chain employs TRBV28 and TRBJ1-2; 9 nucleotides match TRBD1. Germline V gives CDR1 MDHEN, CDR2 SYDVKM. J lost 2 bases, V lost 2 bases, and 3 bases had no gene match. The CDR3 is 15 amino acids. CDR3 DNA sequence: TGTGCCAGCAGTTTAGGGGACAGGGCAAACTATGGCTACACCTTC. Protein product: CASSLGDRANYGYTF.

The V and J genes are TRBV28 and TRBJ1-1; D remains unclear. The germline V gene has CDR1 MDHEN and CDR2 SYDVKM. This CDR3 spans 15 amino acids. V was shortened by 7 bases and J by 0 bases, with 15 bases between the two germline ends. CDR3 loop: CASNTGTDLNTEAFF. The CDR3 DNA sequence: TGTGCCAGCAACACGGGTACCGATTTGAACACTGAAGCTTTCTTT.

The rearrangement uses TRBV7-2 and TRBJ1-3; D unresolved. The V end lost 6 bases, the J end lost 2 bases, and 14 bases lay between the germline ends. In germline, CDR1 is SGHTA, CDR2 FQGNSA. The CDR3 is 15 residues long. The CDR3, as DNA: TGTGCCAGCAGATCACGGACGGCTACTGGAAACACCATATATTTT. Translation: CASRSRTATGNTIYF. Combining the CDR3 with reference TRBV7-2 and TRBJ1-3 gives the whole variable domain GAGVSQSPSNKVTEKGKDVELRCDPISGHTALYWYRQSLGQGLEFLIYFQGNSAPDKSGLPSDRFSAERTGGSVSTLTIQRTQQEDSAVYLCASRSRTATGNTIYFGEGSWLTVV.

This clonotype was counted ten times or more. The chain carries TRBV4-2 and TRBJ1-1, with 8 bases fitting TRBD1. This CDR3 has 17 amino acids. Germline V lookup: CDR1 LGHNA, CDR2 YNFKEQ. With 1 base clipped from V and 5 bases from J, the junction kept 12 bases outside the gene matches. The CDR3: CASSQGDRTTRGTEAFF. As DNA, the CDR3 is TGTGCCAGCAGCCAAGGGGACAGGACAACCCGGGGGACTGAAGCTTTCTTT.

This clonotype has at least ten counts. The V and J genes are TRBV29-1 and TRBJ2-2, with 7 bases that match TRBD1. The J segment lost 1 base and the V segment lost 6 bases, leaving 5 bases of the junction unmatched. Germline-derived CDR1 and CDR2 are SQVTM and ANQGSEA. This CDR3 is built from 14 residues. This CDR3 reads CSVMTGQNTGELFF. In DNA, the CDR3 is TGCAGCGTGATGACAGGGCAGAACACCGGGGAGCTGTTTTTT.

This clonotype was observed at least ten times. V is TRBV11-1 and J is TRBJ2-1; D is unclear. The V gene's germline CDR1 is SGHAT and CDR2 FQDESV (reference sequence). This CDR3 spans 15 amino acids. V shed 3 bases and J shed 0 bases, with 9 bases lying between them. The CDR3 reads CASSFPGNSYNEQFF. CDR3 sequence (DNA): TGTGCCAGCAGCTTCCCTGGAAACTCCTACAATGAGCAGTTCTTC.

This clonotype was observed at least ten times. The rearrangement uses TRBV27 and TRBJ2-7; D gene unclear. The V and J ends lost 7 bases and 2 bases respectively, with 12 bases between them. Germline V gene sequence: CDR1 MNHEY, CDR2 SMNVEV (reference sequence). This CDR3 is 13 amino acids long. CDR3 nucleotide sequence: TGTGCCAGCAAACCTGACGGAACCTACGAGCAGTACTTC. Protein sequence: CASKPDGTYEQYF.

As to this clonotype: Just one base apart from a much larger clone, this may be a read error. The chain has TRBV20-1 and TRBJ2-2; D remains ambiguous. Germline V lookup: CDR1 DFQATT, CDR2 SNEGSKA (reference sequence). Trimming removed 6 bases at V and 4 bases at J, with 15 bases between. CDR3 length equals 14 residues. The CDR3 DNA follows: TGCAGTGCCCGTGAGCTCCGAAGCACCGGGGAGCTGTTTTTT. Amino acids: CSARELRSTGELFF.

This clonotype has at least ten counts. The V gene is TRBV20-1, the J gene TRBJ1-2; 8 bases match TRBD1. Germline V gene lookup returns CDR1 DFQATT and CDR2 SNEGSKA (reference sequence). The V gene end was trimmed by 1 base and the J gene end by 7 bases; junction bases not matched to a gene: 14. The CDR3 has 16 residues. This CDR3 reads CSARVGRGGQGGGYTF. In DNA form, the CDR3 reads TGCAGTGCTAGAGTCGGGCGGGGAGGACAGGGAGGTGGCTACACCTTC.

This clonotype was recorded many times. This chain joins TRBV28 and TRBJ2-5; 7 nucleotides line up with TRBD2. The germline gives CDR1 MDHEN, CDR2 SYDVKM. This CDR3 contains 12 residues. The junction had 3 bases not matched to a gene; V was cut back by 8 bases and J by 3 bases. CDR3 protein: CASYGGKETQYF. In nucleotides, the CDR3 is TGTGCCAGCTACGGGGGGAAAGAGACCCAGTACTTC.

This clonotype was recorded at least ten times. Here the CDR3 reads CASSPRGGNLEQFF. DNA for the CDR3: TGTGCCAGCTCACCCCGGGGGGGTAACCTTGAGCAGTTCTTC. The chain carries TRBV18 and TRBJ2-1; 8 bases are shared with TRBD2. The CDR3 contains 14 residues. Looked up from germline, CDR1 is KGHSH and CDR2 is LQKENI. Trimming took 3 bases from V and 9 from J; bases not matched to a gene: 7.

This clonotype showed up many times. J is TRBJ1-2 and V is TRBV6-6; 7 bases line up with TRBD1. CDR3 length equals 17 residues. CDR1 MNHNY and CDR2 SVGAGI come from the germline V gene (reference sequence). Trimming cost V 6 bases and J 4 bases; bases outside gene matches: 17. The CDR3 DNA reads TGTGCCAGCAGCTCGACAGGGACTGATCGACGGGCCTATGGCTACACCTTC. The encoded protein is CASSSTGTDRRAYGYTF.

This clonotype has at least ten counts. This rearrangement joins TRBV30 to TRBJ1-2; D perhaps matches TRBD1 (5 bases). CDR3 length: 17 residues. V was trimmed by 0 bases and J by 2 bases, leaving 19 bases between them. Germline assignment: CDR1 GTSNPN and CDR2 SVGIG (reference sequence). The CDR3 protein is CAWSVRSRGGANYGYTF. The CDR3 region has the DNA TGTGCCTGGAGTGTAAGGTCTAGGGGAGGCGCAAACTATGGCTACACCTTC.

This clonotype came up many times. The chain employs TRBV5-1 and TRBJ2-2, with D uncertain. This CDR3 is 16 amino acids long. V lost 5 bases to trimming and J lost 3 bases, with 17 bases between them. Per the germline V gene, CDR1 is SGHRS and CDR2 is YFSETQ. This chain's CDR3 is CASSLKPGLDTGELFF. The CDR3 DNA is TGCGCCAGCAGTTTAAAACCGGGCTTGGACACCGGGGAGCTGTTTTTT.

The V call is TRBV3-1, the J call TRBJ2-4, with 12 positions matching TRBD2. Germline CDR1 and CDR2: LGHDT and YNNKEL (reference sequence). The CDR3 is 15 amino acids. V gave up 3 bases and J gave up 8 bases; unmatched junction bases: 5. This chain's CDR3 is CASSHLAGGRYIQYF. As DNA, the CDR3 is TGTGCCAGCAGCCACCTAGCGGGAGGGCGGTACATTCAGTACTTC.

The rearrangement joins TRBV9 to TRBJ2-1, with D maybe TRBD2 (6 bases). This CDR3 comprises 15 residues. The ends were cut back, 4 bases at V and 2 bases at J, with 13 bases in the middle. Germline CDR1 SGDLS, CDR2 YYNGEE. Written as DNA, the CDR3 is TGTGCCAGCAGCATTGGAGGGACGCCCTACAATGAGCAGTTCTTC. Protein sequence: CASSIGGTPYNEQFF.

This clonotype was seen ten or more times. V usage is TRBV12-3 or TRBV12-4 and J usage is TRBJ2-1; TRBD1 is a possible D gene (6 bases). This CDR3 is built from 13 residues. The V gene lost 6 bases and the J gene lost 6 bases, with 12 bases spanning the gap. The chain's CDR3 is CASSRTGINEQFF. The CDR3 nucleotides are TGTGCCAGCAGCCGAACAGGGATCAATGAGCAGTTCTTC.

This clonotype was counted many times. The V and J genes are TRBV20-1 and TRBJ2-3, with D possibly called TRBD1 or TRBD2 (5 bases each). The CDR3 runs to 10 residues. Trimming cost V 4 bases and J 15 bases, with 14 bases left between them. Germline loops: CDR1 DFQATT, CDR2 SNEGSKA (reference sequence). The CDR3: CSAILRDEYF. In DNA, the CDR3 is TGCAGTGCTATCCTCCGGGACGAATATTTT.

The chain links TRBV7-9 to TRBJ2-7; D is undetermined. This CDR3 region has 15 residues. Germline V gives CDR1 SEHNR, CDR2 FQNEAQ (reference sequence). Trimming stripped 5 bases from V and 2 bases from J, with 16 bases between. CDR3 sequence: CASSPTSTKTYEQYF. The CDR3 coding sequence is TGTGCCAGCAGCCCGACGAGCACAAAGACCTACGAGCAGTACTTC.

This clonotype turned up a few times. The chain combines TRBV5-1 with TRBJ1-5; D is possibly TRBD1 (6 bases). This CDR3 is 15 amino acids long. Trimming took 5 bases from V and 0 from J, leaving 12 bases between them. The germline gives CDR1 SGHRS, CDR2 YFSETQ. CDR3 sequence reads: CASRRSGDSNQPQHF. The CDR3 bases are TGCGCCAGCAGGAGGTCAGGGGATAGCAATCAGCCCCAGCATTTT.